Listed below are T cell receptor beta chains from one sample, sequenced in a study of tumor-infiltrating lymphocytes in primary liver carcinoma. Each CDR3 protein gets one entry after TCRdb re-called the multiplex PCR reads with MiXCR. The sample records 90,000 to 110,000 distinct CDR3 sequences, roughly 80% being singletons. The sample was liver tumor tissue from sampling region 3. Receptors originate from a man aged 35 to 55 with primary liver carcinoma and hepatitis B virus infection. Both conserved end residues are part of each CDR3. Fields, in order: clone size, V gene, D gene, J gene, CDR3 protein, CDR3 DNA. D genes are given only for firm matches. Size is omitted from some rows. Given values are once, few, many or a class for expanded clones.

abundance: NA
v_gene: TRBV13
d_gene: NA
j_gene: TRBJ2-7
CDR3aa: CASSLWGHVYEQYF
CDR3nt: TGTGCCAGCAGCTTGTGGGGACATGTCTACGAGCAGTACTTC

abundance: NA
v_gene: TRBV4-2
d_gene: TRBD2
j_gene: TRBJ2-5
CDR3aa: CVNSQDRLVAGGPGETQYF
CDR3nt: TGTGTCAACAGCCAAGATCGGTTGGTAGCGGGAGGGCCCGGGGAGACCCAGTACTTC

abundance: NA
v_gene: TRBV12-3/TRBV12-4
d_gene: TRBD1
j_gene: TRBJ2-3
CDR3aa: CTSWGTGGYTQYF
CDR3nt: TGTACCAGCTGGGGGACAGGGGGCTATACGCAGTATTTT

abundance: NA
v_gene: TRBV4-2
d_gene: NA
j_gene: TRBJ2-1
CDR3aa: CASNQVASGSNEHFF
CDR3nt: NA

abundance: NA
v_gene: TRBV6-2/TRBV6-3
d_gene: TRBD2
j_gene: TRBJ2-7
CDR3aa: CASSARDYSYEQYF
CDR3nt: TGTGCCAGCAGTGCACGGGACTACTCCTACGAGCAGTACTTC

abundance: NA
v_gene: TRBV11-2
d_gene: NA
j_gene: TRBJ2-3
CDR3aa: CASSLDPGESNTDTQYF
CDR3nt: TGTGCCAGTAGCTTAGATCCGGGGGAGAGTAACACAGATACGCAGTATTTT

abundance: many
v_gene: TRBV30
d_gene: TRBD1
j_gene: TRBJ2-6
CDR3aa: CAWRWTGIGGANVLTF
CDR3nt: TGTGCCTGGAGGTGGACAGGGATAGGCGGGGCCAACGTCCTGACTTTC

abundance: many
v_gene: TRBV2
d_gene: NA
j_gene: TRBJ2-3
CDR3aa: CASNLDSIADTQYF
CDR3nt: TGTGCCAGCAACCTAGACAGCATTGCGGATACGCAGTATTTT

abundance: NA
v_gene: TRBV4-3
d_gene: NA
j_gene: TRBJ2-1
CDR3aa: CTSSQGPYSEYNEQFF
CDR3nt: TGTACCAGCAGCCAAGGTCCCTACTCAGAATACAATGAGCAGTTCTTC

abundance: NA
v_gene: TRBV5-4
d_gene: NA
j_gene: TRBJ2-5
CDR3aa: CASSLAGTQETQYF
CDR3nt: TGTGCCAGCAGCTTGGCTGGGACGCAAGAGACCCAGTATTTC

abundance: once
v_gene: TRBV6-5
d_gene: TRBD2
j_gene: TRBJ2-2
CDR3aa: CASSYSRGSGGNTGEQFF
CDR3nt: TGTGCCAGCAGTTACTCGAGGGGGTCGGGAGGGAACACCGGGGAGCAGTTTTTT

abundance: NA
v_gene: TRBV6-1
d_gene: NA
j_gene: TRBJ1-1
CDR3aa: CASREGGRHEAFF
CDR3nt: TGTGCCAGCAGAGAGGGAGGTCGCCATGAAGCTTTCTTT

abundance: many
v_gene: TRBV5-8
d_gene: NA
j_gene: TRBJ2-5
CDR3aa: CASSPMGVRETQYF
CDR3nt: TGTGCCAGCAGCCCCATGGGCGTCAGGGAGACCCAGTACTTC

abundance: NA
v_gene: TRBV5-4
d_gene: TRBD1
j_gene: TRBJ2-3
CDR3aa: CASSGGTGYTDTQYF
CDR3nt: TGTGCCAGCAGCGGAGGGACAGGGTACACAGATACGCAGTATTTT

abundance: NA
v_gene: TRBV28
d_gene: NA
j_gene: TRBJ2-7
CDR3aa: CASTLGGGQYGQYF
CDR3nt: TGTGCAAGCACTCTCGGAGGGGGGCAATACGGGCAGTACTTC

abundance: medium-sized
v_gene: TRBV5-4
d_gene: NA
j_gene: TRBJ1-2
CDR3aa: CASSSDISSSGYTF
CDR3nt: TGTGCCAGCAGCTCGGACATTTCCTCTAGTGGCTACACCTTC

abundance: NA
v_gene: TRBV28
d_gene: TRBD1
j_gene: TRBJ2-1
CDR3aa: CVSSLGQGATDEQFF
CDR3nt: TGTGTCAGCAGCCTGGGACAGGGGGCGACCGATGAGCAGTTCTTC

abundance: NA
v_gene: TRBV14
d_gene: NA
j_gene: TRBJ1-1
CDR3aa: CGSSPSDGLDAAFF
CDR3nt: TGTGGCAGCAGCCCTTCGGACGGGTTGGATGCGGCTTTCTTT

abundance: many
v_gene: TRBV12-3/TRBV12-4
d_gene: NA
j_gene: TRBJ2-2
CDR3aa: CASRGYGSTGELFF
CDR3nt: TGTGCCAGCCGTGGTTACGGGAGCACCGGGGAGCTGTTTTTT

abundance: once
v_gene: TRBV4-2
d_gene: NA
j_gene: TRBJ2-1
CDR3aa: CASSHDWGVRVGNEQFF
CDR3nt: TGTGCCAGCAGCCATGATTGGGGCGTTAGAGTGGGCAATGAGCAGTTCTTC

abundance: once
v_gene: TRBV6-5
d_gene: TRBD1
j_gene: TRBJ1-3
CDR3aa: CVSSRSGTGSFSSGNTIYF
CDR3nt: TGTGTCAGCAGTAGATCCGGGACAGGATCATTTAGCTCTGGAAACACCATATATTTT

abundance: many
v_gene: TRBV28
d_gene: TRBD1
j_gene: TRBJ2-6
CDR3aa: CASSRNSGGSGANVLTF
CDR3nt: TGTGCCAGCAGCCGGAATTCAGGGGGCTCGGGGGCCAACGTCCTGACTTTC

abundance: NA
v_gene: TRBV9
d_gene: NA
j_gene: TRBJ1-1
CDR3aa: CASSLRLDTEAFF
CDR3nt: TGTGCCAGCAGCTTAAGATTAGACACTGAAGCTTTCTTT

abundance: once
v_gene: TRBV14
d_gene: TRBD1
j_gene: TRBJ1-1
CDR3aa: CAISRGQERLNTEAFF
CDR3nt: TGTGCCATCAGCCGGGGACAGGAGAGATTGAACACTGAAGCTTTCTTT

abundance: NA
v_gene: TRBV4-1
d_gene: NA
j_gene: TRBJ1-1
CDR3aa: CAISRGAANTEAFF
CDR3nt: TGCGCCATCAGCCGGGGTGCGGCTAACACTGAAGCTTTCTTT

abundance: NA
v_gene: TRBV28
d_gene: NA
j_gene: TRBJ2-3
CDR3aa: CASSIAENNTDTQYF
CDR3nt: TGTGCCAGTTCTATAGCGGAAAACAACACAGACACGCAGTATTTT

abundance: many
v_gene: TRBV29-1
d_gene: NA
j_gene: TRBJ1-2
CDR3aa: CSVDRGGLNGYTF
CDR3nt: TGCAGCGTTGACCGGGGGGGCCTAAATGGCTACACCTTC

abundance: NA
v_gene: TRBV6-2/TRBV6-3
d_gene: TRBD1
j_gene: TRBJ1-5
CDR3aa: CASSYWSGQGTSNRPQHF
CDR3nt: TGTGCCAGTAGTTACTGGTCGGGACAGGGGACGAGCAATCGGCCCCAGCATTTT

abundance: NA
v_gene: TRBV11-2
d_gene: TRBD2
j_gene: TRBJ2-1
CDR3aa: CAIPGTSGKEQFF
CDR3nt: TGTGCCATCCCCGGGACTAGTGGGAAAGAGCAGTTCTTC

abundance: NA
v_gene: TRBV6-1
d_gene: NA
j_gene: TRBJ2-3
CDR3aa: CASSEHTDRQYF
CDR3nt: TGTGCTAGCAGTGAACACACAGATAGGCAGTATTTT

abundance: NA
v_gene: TRBV12-3/TRBV12-4
d_gene: TRBD1
j_gene: TRBJ2-1
CDR3aa: CASRRSGQPYNEQFF
CDR3nt: TGTGCTAGCAGGAGGTCGGGACAGCCATACAATGAGCAGTTCTTC

abundance: NA
v_gene: TRBV5-1
d_gene: NA
j_gene: TRBJ2-7
CDR3aa: CASSSSGGRSYEQYF
CDR3nt: TGCGCTAGCAGCTCATCCGGGGGACGGTCCTACGAGCAGTACTTC

abundance: NA
v_gene: TRBV29-1
d_gene: NA
j_gene: TRBJ2-5
CDR3aa: CSVVEDGQETQYF
CDR3nt: TGCAGCGTCGTAGAGGATGGGCAAGAGACCCAGTACTTC

abundance: NA
v_gene: TRBV6-5
d_gene: TRBD1
j_gene: TRBJ2-5
CDR3aa: CASSGTEADEETQYF
CDR3nt: TGTGCCAGCAGCGGGACAGAGGCAGATGAAGAGACCCAGTATTTC

abundance: many
v_gene: TRBV6-2/TRBV6-3
d_gene: TRBD2
j_gene: TRBJ2-3
CDR3aa: CASSYLAGGPTDTQYF
CDR3nt: TGTGCCAGCAGTTACCTAGCGGGAGGGCCGACAGATACGCAGTATTTT

abundance: NA
v_gene: TRBV12-3/TRBV12-4
d_gene: TRBD2
j_gene: TRBJ2-3
CDR3aa: CANGSPTSGRNTDTQYF
CDR3nt: TGTGCCAACGGTTCCCCAACTAGCGGGAGAAATACAGATACGCAGTATTTT

abundance: NA
v_gene: TRBV7-9
d_gene: NA
j_gene: TRBJ2-5
CDR3aa: CVSSLVAPQETQYF
CDR3nt: TGTGTCAGCAGCTTAGTAGCACCCCAAGAGACCCAGTACTTC

abundance: NA
v_gene: TRBV5-4
d_gene: NA
j_gene: TRBJ1-5
CDR3aa: CTSSKDGNQPEHF
CDR3nt: TGTACCAGCAGTAAGGACGGCAATCAGCCCGAGCATTTT

abundance: NA
v_gene: TRBV4-3
d_gene: NA
j_gene: TRBJ2-7
CDR3aa: CSSSPRLIEEQYF
CDR3nt: TGCTCCAGCAGCCCGCGTCTTATCGAGGAGCAGTACTTC

abundance: NA
v_gene: TRBV29-1
d_gene: NA
j_gene: TRBJ2-5
CDR3aa: CSVGLGRRNLEETQYF
CDR3nt: TGCAGCGTTGGGTTAGGACGACGAAATCTGGAGGAGACCCAGTACTTC

abundance: NA
v_gene: TRBV28
d_gene: NA
j_gene: TRBJ2-2
CDR3aa: CASTYVGSSGELFF
CDR3nt: TGTGCCAGCACTTATGTGGGATCTTCCGGGGAGCTGTTTTTT

abundance: NA
v_gene: TRBV29-1
d_gene: NA
j_gene: TRBJ2-3
CDR3aa: CSALRLSYADTQYF
CDR3nt: TGCAGCGCCCTCAGGTTGTCTTACGCAGATACGCAGTATTTT

abundance: NA
v_gene: TRBV29-1
d_gene: NA
j_gene: TRBJ2-1
CDR3aa: CSVAPAKPYNEQSF
CDR3nt: TGCAGCGTTGCCCCCGCGAAACCATATAATGAGCAGTCCTTC

abundance: NA
v_gene: TRBV4-2
d_gene: TRBD2
j_gene: TRBJ2-1
CDR3aa: CGSSQEEAGGYNEQFF
CDR3nt: TGTGGGAGCAGCCAAGAGGAGGCGGGAGGGTACAATGAGCAGTTCTTC

abundance: NA
v_gene: TRBV2
d_gene: TRBD2
j_gene: TRBJ2-1
CDR3aa: CASSGGGIGNEQLF
CDR3nt: TGTGCCAGCAGTGGCGGGGGAATTGGGAATGAGCAGCTCTTC

abundance: once
v_gene: TRBV4-2
d_gene: NA
j_gene: TRBJ2-1
CDR3aa: CASTQAMEGYNGQFF
CDR3nt: TGTGCCAGCACCCAAGCAATGGAGGGCTACAATGGGCAATTCTTC

abundance: NA
v_gene: TRBV29-1
d_gene: NA
j_gene: TRBJ2-3
CDR3aa: CGVLTGGGDTQYF
CDR3nt: TGCGGGGTCCTGACGGGGGGCGGAGATACGCAGTATTTT

abundance: NA
v_gene: TRBV6-2/TRBV6-3
d_gene: NA
j_gene: TRBJ1-2
CDR3aa: CASDPSGTFTFYGYTF
CDR3nt: TGTGCCAGTGATCCGAGCGGAACCTTTACATTCTATGGCTACACCTTT

abundance: NA
v_gene: TRBV29-1
d_gene: NA
j_gene: TRBJ2-1
CDR3aa: CSIEPYTRGMYNEQFF
CDR3nt: TGCAGCATTGAACCGTACACTAGGGGGATGTACAATGAGCAGTTCTTC

abundance: NA
v_gene: TRBV11-2
d_gene: NA
j_gene: TRBJ2-7
CDR3aa: CASSSLSGASLEQYF
CDR3nt: TGTGCTAGCAGTTCGTTATCGGGTGCGAGCCTCGAGCAGTACTTC

abundance: NA
v_gene: TRBV5-4
d_gene: NA
j_gene: TRBJ2-7
CDR3aa: CASSGQGSYQQYF
CDR3nt: TGTGCCAGCAGCGGGCAGGGCTCCTACCAGCAGTACTTC

abundance: NA
v_gene: TRBV11-2
d_gene: NA
j_gene: TRBJ1-5
CDR3aa: CASSIVGVPWSNQPQHF
CDR3nt: TGTGCCAGCAGCATAGTAGGGGTACCATGGAGCAATCAGCCCCAGCATTTT

abundance: many
v_gene: TRBV14
d_gene: NA
j_gene: TRBJ2-1
CDR3aa: CASSQGGEQFF
CDR3nt: TGTGCCAGCAGCCAAGGTGGGGAGCAGTTCTTC

abundance: NA
v_gene: TRBV6-4
d_gene: NA
j_gene: TRBJ1-1
CDR3aa: CASSPGGGRSDTETFF
CDR3nt: TGTGCCAGCAGCCCGGGGGGGGGCCGGTCGGACACTGAAACTTTCTTT

abundance: NA
v_gene: TRBV29-1
d_gene: NA
j_gene: TRBJ2-7
CDR3aa: CSVAIGWGMPPEQYF
CDR3nt: TGCAGCGTTGCGATTGGATGGGGGATGCCCCCCGAGCAGTACTTC

abundance: NA
v_gene: TRBV14
d_gene: NA
j_gene: TRBJ2-2
CDR3aa: CASRQSGTPGAGGLFF
CDR3nt: TGTGCCAGCAGACAGTCCGGGACCCCGGGTGCCGGGGGGCTATTTTTT

abundance: NA
v_gene: TRBV29-1
d_gene: NA
j_gene: TRBJ1-1
CDR3aa: CSGHRGGEDTEAFF
CDR3nt: TGCAGTGGCCACCGGGGGGGGGAGGACACTGAAGCCTTCTTT